The TCR beta chain described here comes from a study of breast tumors, draining lymph nodes, adjacent tissues. This clonotype came up many times. Antigen: not known. The germline V gene has CDR1 SQVTM and CDR2 ANQGSEA. J was trimmed by 7 bases and V by 7 bases; bases with no gene match: 10. The CDR3 loop spans 15 amino acids. The study, taken as a whole, reports: Most tumor T cells seemingly derive from lymph node, then expand in tumor.

TCRdb re-analysed the multiplex PCR reads in MiXCR, keeping a single row per CDR3 protein. The sample has 20,000 to 30,000 distinct CDR3 sequences, roughly a quarter seen once. This sequence was found in a female donor with breast cancer. Some clones in this sample may be carry-over from other donors' samples. The sequenced material came from breast tumor tissue. The J gene is TRBJ2-1, the V gene TRBV29-1, with 13 bases fitting TRBD2. In nucleotides, the CDR3 is TGCAGCGCTACCCAGGGACTAGCGGGAAGGAATGAGCAGTTCTTC. Translation: CSATQGLAGRNEQFF.